Presented here are 10 T cell receptor beta chains from one specimen sequenced in a study of graft-versus-host responses after intestinal transplantation. Assay: immunoSEQ multiplex PCR; the TCRdb copy retains only in-frame clones and omits some. The sample has 75,000 to 100,000 clones, 83% seen once; the top ten hold 17%. These receptors lack a known antigen. Material: unstimulated CD8+ T cells sorted from spleen or lymph node cells, obtained before intestinal transplant. These receptor sequences come from a human donor who received an intestinal transplant.

This sequence joins TRBV2 and TRBJ2-7; 7 bases line up with TRBD1. Trimming removed 8 bases from V and 3 bases from J; junction bases left unmatched: 4. This CDR3 is 12 amino acids long. Germline lookup yields CDR1 SNHLY and CDR2 FYNNEI. CDR3 DNA: TGTGCCAGCGAGGACAGGCTCTACGAGCAGTACTTC. Protein sequence: CASEDRLYEQYF.

The V call is TRBV9, the J call TRBJ2-3, with a weak D call TRBD2 (6 bases). CDR3 length: 14 amino acids. With 2 bases removed from V and 2 bases from J, the gap between germline ends came to 9 bases. Germline V gives CDR1 SGDLS, CDR2 YYNGEE. The CDR3 sequence is CASSVGRPTDTQYF. Here the CDR3 DNA reads TGTGCCAGCAGCGTCGGGAGACCCACAGATACGCAGTATTTT.

This chain joins TRBV6-5 and TRBJ2-2; D uncertain. The CDR3 has 13 amino acids. CDR1 and CDR2 (germline): MNHEY, SVGAGI. V lost 5 bases to trimming and J lost 4 bases, with 8 bases between them. The CDR3 region is CASSEWVTGELFF. The CDR3, as DNA: TGTGCCAGCAGTGAATGGGTCACCGGGGAGCTGTTTTTT.

The V gene is TRBV5-5, the J gene TRBJ2-3, with 7 bases lining up with TRBD1. Losses at the gene ends were 3 bases for V and 2 bases for J; bases not matched to a gene: 6. Germline CDR1 is SGHKS and CDR2 is YYEKEE (reference sequence). The CDR3 has 15 residues. The CDR3 coding sequence is TGTGCCAGCAGCTACAGGGGACAGACCACAGATACGCAGTATTTT. Its translation: CASSYRGQTTDTQYF.

CDR3 in amino acids: CASSQIQRGSTDTQYF. The CDR3 nucleotides are TGCGCCAGCAGCCAGATACAGAGGGGATCCACAGATACGCAGTATTTT. This sequence joins TRBV4-1 and TRBJ2-3, with D perhaps matching TRBD1 or TRBD2 (5 bases each). V lost 3 bases to trimming and J lost 2 bases, with 15 bases between them. From germline, CDR1 is MGHRA and CDR2 YSYEKL. The CDR3 is made up of 16 amino acids.

CDR3 sequence (DNA): TGTGCCAGCAGCTCGGACAGCCAAGAGACCCAGTACTTC. Amino acids: CASSSDSQETQYF. V usage is TRBV7-9 and J usage is TRBJ2-5; weak D call: TRBD1 (6 bases). V dropped 4 bases and J dropped 1 base, with 7 bases sitting between them. Germline lookup yields CDR1 SEHNR and CDR2 FQNEAQ (reference sequence). CDR3 size: 13 residues.

This clone was observed a handful of times. J is TRBJ1-1 and V is TRBV2; D unresolved. Trimming removed 7 bases from V and 0 bases from J, with 6 bases in between. Germline CDR1 reads SNHLY; CDR2 reads FYNNEI. The CDR3 contains 12 residues. The CDR3 sequence is CASTSMNTEAFF. CDR3 coding DNA: TGTGCCAGCACTTCGATGAACACTGAAGCTTTCTTT.

This sequence joins TRBV10-3 and TRBJ2-2; tentative D call: TRBD1 (5 bases). Germline CDR1 and CDR2: ENHRY and SYGVKD. The CDR3 length is 14 residues. Trimming removed 10 bases at V and 3 bases at J, with 15 bases between. This CDR3 reads CATNQGRDTGELFF. DNA of the CDR3: TGTGCCACGAATCAGGGTCGGGACACCGGGGAGCTGTTTTTT.

The chain couples TRBV28 to TRBJ2-2; 9 positions agree with TRBD1. Trimming at V came to 4 bases and at J to 3 bases, leaving 0 bases not matched to a gene. Germline V gives CDR1 MDHEN, CDR2 SYDVKM. The CDR3 spans 14 residues. CDR3 loop: CASSWTGDTGELFF. The CDR3 nucleotides are TGTGCCAGCAGTTGGACAGGGGACACCGGGGAGCTGTTTTTT. Looking up the rest from reference TRBV28 and TRBJ2-2 gives the full variable domain: DVKVTQSSRYLVKRTGEKVFLECVQDMDHENMFWYRQDPGLGLRLIYFSYDVKMKEKGDIPEGYSVSREKKERFSLILESASTNQTSMYLCASSWTGDTGELFFGEGSRLTVL.

This clone was seen a few times. V and J are TRBV5-6 and TRBJ1-2; 8 bases line up with TRBD1. CDR3 size: 15 residues. Germline V gene sequence: CDR1 SGHDT, CDR2 YYEEEE. Losses at the gene ends were 0 bases for V and 4 bases for J; bases not matched to a gene: 5. The CDR3 bases are TGTGCCAGCAGCTTGGGAGGACAGGGACCCTATGGCTACACCTTC. It encodes CASSLGGQGPYGYTF.